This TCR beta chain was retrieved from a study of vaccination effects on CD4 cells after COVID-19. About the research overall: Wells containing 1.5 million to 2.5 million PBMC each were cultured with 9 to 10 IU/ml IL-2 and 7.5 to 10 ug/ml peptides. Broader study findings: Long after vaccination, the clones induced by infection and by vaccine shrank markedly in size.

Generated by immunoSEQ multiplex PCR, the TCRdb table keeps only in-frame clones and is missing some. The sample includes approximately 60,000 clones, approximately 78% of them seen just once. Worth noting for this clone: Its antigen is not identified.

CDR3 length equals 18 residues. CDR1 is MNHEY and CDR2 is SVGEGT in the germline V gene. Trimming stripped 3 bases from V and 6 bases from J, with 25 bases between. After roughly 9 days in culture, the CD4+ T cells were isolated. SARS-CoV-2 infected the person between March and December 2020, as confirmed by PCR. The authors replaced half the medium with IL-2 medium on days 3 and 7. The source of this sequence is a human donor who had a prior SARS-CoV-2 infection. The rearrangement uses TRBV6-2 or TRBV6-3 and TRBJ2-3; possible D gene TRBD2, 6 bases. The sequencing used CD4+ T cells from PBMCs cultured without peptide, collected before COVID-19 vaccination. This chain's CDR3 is CASSYNGGAPPSRDTQYF. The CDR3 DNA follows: TGTGCCAGCAGTTATAACGGCGGGGCCCCCCCTAGCAGGGATACGCAGTATTTT.